This entry concerns a single T cell receptor beta chain. Its binding antigen is unknown. There are no base qualities to consult, and no much larger clone falls within one base. The sample is drawn from a study of breast tumors, draining lymph nodes, adjacent tissues (dated by TCRdb to 2016 to 2017). With respect to the entire study: TCR beta repertoires were compared across tumor, adjacent nontumor tissue and axillary lymph nodes obtained from breast cancer patients. In human breast cancer, the study set out to evaluate how tumor, surrounding tissue and draining lymph node repertoires relate to one another and whether T cells may move between these sites.

Lymph node samples were obtained from the axillary draining lymph nodes of breast cancer patients. The instrument given in TCRdb is Illumina HiSeq 2000. TCR beta chain libraries were generated through multiplex PCR amplification. High-throughput sequencing was used to analyze the amplified TCR beta chain products. TCRdb redid the processing of the public reads, applying fastp at Q25 and MiXCR, and retained in-frame beta chains. Under each unique CDR3 protein, matching rows form one entry showing the most common genes and DNA. The sample yields approximately 210,000 distinct CDR3 sequences; roughly 32% were counted once. The ten top clones hold about 1.4% of the sample. V is pared back by 1 base and J by 3 bases, with 13 bases lying between the germline termini. Inclusive of the bounding cysteine and phenylalanine, the CDR3 is 16 residues long. Only CDR3 DNA is held: 48 bases, read in frame from base 1. CDR1 and CDR2, looked up from the germline V gene (reference sequence), are SEHNR and FQNEAQ.

Study-level results and caveats: T-cell repertoire diversity in tumors was found to be lower than in lymph nodes but higher than in nontumor tissue, and preferential V and J gene usage was observed. The study presented the conclusion that tumor T cells originate in lymph nodes as consistent with a hypothesis, not as something directly demonstrated. In luminal-like breast cancer, tumor and nontumor tissue repertoires resembled each other significantly more than in basal-like breast cancer. The data were judged consistent with most tumor T cells deriving from the lymph node and then expanding within tumor tissue.

In this chain, TRBV7-9 is recombined with TRBJ1-5; the D gene is perhaps TRBD1, from 5 matching bases. The clonotype originates from a female donor with breast cancer. Some clones in this sample may be carry-over from other donors' samples. The sequencing sample was made of axillary lymph node tissue. CDR3 loop: CASSLGGVRDNQPQHF. The bases read TGTGCCAGCAGCTTAGGAGGGGTCAGGGACAATCAGCCCCAGCATTTT. With the portions outside the CDR3 filled from the reference TRBV7-9 and TRBJ1-5 genes, the complete variable region becomes DTGVSQNPRHKITKRGQNVTFRCDPISEHNRLYWYRQTLGQGPEFLTYFQNEAQLEKSRLLSDRFSAERPKGSFSTLEIQRTEQGDSAMYLCASSLGGVRDNQPQHFGDGTRLSIL.